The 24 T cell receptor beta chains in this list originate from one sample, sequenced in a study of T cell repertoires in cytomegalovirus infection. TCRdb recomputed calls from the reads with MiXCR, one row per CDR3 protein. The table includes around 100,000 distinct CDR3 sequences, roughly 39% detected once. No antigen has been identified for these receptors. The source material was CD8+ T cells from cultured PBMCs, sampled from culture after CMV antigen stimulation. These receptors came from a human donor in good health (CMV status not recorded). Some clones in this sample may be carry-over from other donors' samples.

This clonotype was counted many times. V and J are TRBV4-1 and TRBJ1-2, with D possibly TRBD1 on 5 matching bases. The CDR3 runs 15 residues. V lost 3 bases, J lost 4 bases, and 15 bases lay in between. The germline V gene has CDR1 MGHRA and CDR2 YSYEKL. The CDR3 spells CASSHPLRDRYGYTF. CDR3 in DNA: TGCGCCAGCAGCCACCCCTTACGGGACCGCTATGGCTACACCTTC.

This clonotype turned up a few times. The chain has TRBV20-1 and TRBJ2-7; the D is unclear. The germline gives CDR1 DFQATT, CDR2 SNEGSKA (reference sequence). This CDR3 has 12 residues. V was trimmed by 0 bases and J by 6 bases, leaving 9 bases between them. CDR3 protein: CSARDLGVEQYF. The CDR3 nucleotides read TGCAGTGCTAGAGATCTTGGGGTCGAGCAGTACTTC.

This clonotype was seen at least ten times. The CDR3 region is CASSWNSQGAGEQFF. In DNA form, the CDR3 reads TGTGCCAGCAGTTGGAATTCTCAGGGGGCGGGTGAGCAGTTCTTC. This chain connects TRBV27 to TRBJ2-1, with 8 bases matching TRBD1. The J segment lost 9 bases and the V segment lost 4 bases, leaving 11 bases of the junction unmatched. The CDR3 is made up of 15 amino acids. Per the germline V gene, CDR1 is MNHEY and CDR2 is SMNVEV (reference sequence).

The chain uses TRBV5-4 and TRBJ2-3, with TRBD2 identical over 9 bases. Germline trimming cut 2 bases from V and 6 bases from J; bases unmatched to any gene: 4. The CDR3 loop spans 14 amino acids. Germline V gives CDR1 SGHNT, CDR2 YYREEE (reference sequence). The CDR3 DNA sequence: TGTGCCAGCAGCTTAGACAGCGGGGGGGATACGCAGTATTTT. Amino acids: CASSLDSGGDTQYF.

The CDR3 reads CASSGGSTDTQYF. DNA for the CDR3: TGTGCCAGTAGCGGGGGTAGCACAGATACGCAGTATTTT. The chain links TRBV6-2 or TRBV6-3 to TRBJ2-3; TRBD2 matches at 9 bases. V lost 9 bases and J lost 0; bases outside the gene matches: 1. This CDR3 has 13 residues. In germline, CDR1 is MNHEY, CDR2 SVGEGT.

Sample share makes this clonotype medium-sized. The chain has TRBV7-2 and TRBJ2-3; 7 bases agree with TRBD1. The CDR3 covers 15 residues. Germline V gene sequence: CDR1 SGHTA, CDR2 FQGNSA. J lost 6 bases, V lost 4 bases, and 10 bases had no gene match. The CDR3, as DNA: TGTGCCAGCAGCTCGACAGGGCGACCTCAGGATACGCAGTATTTT. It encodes CASSSTGRPQDTQYF.

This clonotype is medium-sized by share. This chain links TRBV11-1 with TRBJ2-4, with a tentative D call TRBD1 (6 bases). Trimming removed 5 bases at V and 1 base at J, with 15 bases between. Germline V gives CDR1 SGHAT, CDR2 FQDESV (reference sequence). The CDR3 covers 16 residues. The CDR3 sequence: CASSPSTGNAKNIQYF. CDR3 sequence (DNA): TGTGCCAGCAGCCCGTCCACAGGGAACGCCAAAAACATTCAGTACTTC. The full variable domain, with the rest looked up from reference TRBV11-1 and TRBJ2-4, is EAEVAQSPRYKITEKSQAVAFWCDPISGHATLYWYRQILGQGPELLVQFQDESVVDDSQLPKDRFSAERLKGVDSTLKIQPAELGDSAMYLCASSPSTGNAKNIQYFGAGTRLSVL.

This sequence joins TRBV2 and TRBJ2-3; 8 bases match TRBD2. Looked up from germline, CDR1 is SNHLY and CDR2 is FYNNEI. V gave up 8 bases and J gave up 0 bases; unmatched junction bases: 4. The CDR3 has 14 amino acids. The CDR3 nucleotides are TGTGCCAGCGGCGGGGGGACTAGCACAGATACGCAGTATTTT. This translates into CASGGGTSTDTQYF.

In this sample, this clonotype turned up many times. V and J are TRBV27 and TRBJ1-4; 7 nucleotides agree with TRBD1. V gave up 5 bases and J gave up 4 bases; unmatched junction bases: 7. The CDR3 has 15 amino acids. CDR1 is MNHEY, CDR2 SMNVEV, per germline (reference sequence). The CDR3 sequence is CASSPGQDYNEKLFF. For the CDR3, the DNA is TGTGCCAGCAGTCCAGGACAGGATTATAATGAAAAACTGTTTTTT. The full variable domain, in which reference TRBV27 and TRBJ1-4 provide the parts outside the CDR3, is EAQVTQNPRYLITVTGKKLTVTCSQNMNHEYMSWYRQDPGLGLRQIYYSMNVEVTDKGDVPEGYKVSRKEKRNFPLILESPSPNQTSLYFCASSPGQDYNEKLFFGSGTQLSVL.

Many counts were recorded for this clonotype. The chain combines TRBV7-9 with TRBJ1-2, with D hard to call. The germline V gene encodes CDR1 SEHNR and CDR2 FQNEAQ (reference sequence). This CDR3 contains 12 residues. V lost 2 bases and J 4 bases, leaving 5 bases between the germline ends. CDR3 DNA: TGTGCCAGCAGCTTACAACCCTATGGCTACACCTTC. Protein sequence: CASSLQPYGYTF.

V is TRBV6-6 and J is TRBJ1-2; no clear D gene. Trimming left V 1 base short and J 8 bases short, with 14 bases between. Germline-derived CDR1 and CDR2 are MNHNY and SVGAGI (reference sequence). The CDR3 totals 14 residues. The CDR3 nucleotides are TGTGCCAGCAGTTACTTTGTCGCAGGAGGGGGCTACACCTTC. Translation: CASSYFVAGGGYTF.

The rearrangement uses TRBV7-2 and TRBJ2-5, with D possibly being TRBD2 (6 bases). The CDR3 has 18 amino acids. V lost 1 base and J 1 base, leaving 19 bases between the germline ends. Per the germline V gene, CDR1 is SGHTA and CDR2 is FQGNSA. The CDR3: CASSLDGGFSSTQETQYF. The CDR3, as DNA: TGTGCCAGCAGCTTAGACGGAGGGTTTTCATCTACCCAAGAGACCCAGTACTTC.

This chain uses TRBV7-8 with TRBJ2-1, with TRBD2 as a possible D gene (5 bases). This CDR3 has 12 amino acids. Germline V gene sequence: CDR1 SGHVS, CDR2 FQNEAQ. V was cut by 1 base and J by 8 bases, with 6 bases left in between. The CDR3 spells CASSLGRDEQFF. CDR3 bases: TGTGCCAGCAGCTTAGGGCGGGATGAGCAGTTCTTC.

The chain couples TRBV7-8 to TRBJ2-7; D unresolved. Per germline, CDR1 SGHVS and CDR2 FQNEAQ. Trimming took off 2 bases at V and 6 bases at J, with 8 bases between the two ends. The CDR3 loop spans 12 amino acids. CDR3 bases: TGTGCCAGCAGCTTACTCCGTGGCGAGCAGTACTTC. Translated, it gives CASSLLRGEQYF.

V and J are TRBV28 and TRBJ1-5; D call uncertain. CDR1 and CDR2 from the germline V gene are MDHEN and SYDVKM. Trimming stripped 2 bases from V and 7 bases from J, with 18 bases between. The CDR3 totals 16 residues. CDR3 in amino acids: CASSLVSPSGRQPQHF. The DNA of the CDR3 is TGTGCCAGCAGTTTAGTCTCACCCTCGGGAAGGCAGCCCCAGCATTTT.

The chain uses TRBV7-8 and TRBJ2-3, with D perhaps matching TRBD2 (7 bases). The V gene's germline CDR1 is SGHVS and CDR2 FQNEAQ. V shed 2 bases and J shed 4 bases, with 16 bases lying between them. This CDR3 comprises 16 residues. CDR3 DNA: TGTGCCAGCAGCTTAAGTGGTGGGGGGGCGGCAGATACGCAGTATTTT. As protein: CASSLSGGGAADTQYF.

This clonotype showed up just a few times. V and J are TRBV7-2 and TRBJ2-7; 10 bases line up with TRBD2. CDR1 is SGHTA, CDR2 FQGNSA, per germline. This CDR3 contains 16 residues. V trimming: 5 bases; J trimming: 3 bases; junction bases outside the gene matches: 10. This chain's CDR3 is CASSPDSGGPIYEQYF. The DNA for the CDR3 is TGTGCCAGCAGCCCTGATAGCGGGGGGCCTATCTACGAGCAGTACTTC. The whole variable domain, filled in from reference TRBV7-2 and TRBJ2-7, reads GAGVSQSPSNKVTEKGKDVELRCDPISGHTALYWYRQSLGQGLEFLIYFQGNSAPDKSGLPSDRFSAERTGGSVSTLTIQRTQQEDSAVYLCASSPDSGGPIYEQYFGPGTRLTVT.

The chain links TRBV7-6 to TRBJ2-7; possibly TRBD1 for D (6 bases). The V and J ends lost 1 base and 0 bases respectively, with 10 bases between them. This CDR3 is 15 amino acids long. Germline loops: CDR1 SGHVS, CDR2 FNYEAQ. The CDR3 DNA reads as TGTGCCAGCAGCTTAGGACAGGACAGCTCCTACGAGCAGTACGTC. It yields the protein CASSLGQDSSYEQYV.

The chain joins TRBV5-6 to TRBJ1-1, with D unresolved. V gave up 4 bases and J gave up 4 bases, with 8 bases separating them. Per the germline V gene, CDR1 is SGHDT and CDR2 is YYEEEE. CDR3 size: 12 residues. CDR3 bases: TGTGCCAGCAGCCTCCAGAGCACTGAAGCTTTCTTT. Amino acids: CASSLQSTEAFF.

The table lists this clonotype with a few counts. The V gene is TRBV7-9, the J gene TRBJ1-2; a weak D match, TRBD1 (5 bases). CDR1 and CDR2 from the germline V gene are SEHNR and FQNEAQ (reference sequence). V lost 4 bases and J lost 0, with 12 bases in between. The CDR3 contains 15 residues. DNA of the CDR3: TGTGCCAGCAGCTCGGGACTGTCAACTAACTATGGCTACACCTTC. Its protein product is CASSSGLSTNYGYTF.

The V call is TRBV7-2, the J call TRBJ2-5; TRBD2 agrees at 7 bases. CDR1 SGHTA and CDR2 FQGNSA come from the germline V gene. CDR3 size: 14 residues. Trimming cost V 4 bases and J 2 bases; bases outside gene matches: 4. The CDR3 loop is CASSWGGEQETQYF. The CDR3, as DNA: TGTGCCAGCAGCTGGGGGGGGGAACAAGAGACCCAGTACTTC.

The CDR3 spells CATSDPGTGYDEQYF. The CDR3 nucleotides read TGTGCCACCAGTGATCCCGGGACAGGGTATGACGAGCAGTACTTC. V gene TRBV24-1 combines with J gene TRBJ2-7; 9 positions match TRBD1. The CDR3 is 15 residues long. Germline values: CDR1 KGHDR, CDR2 SFDVKD. V shed 3 bases, J shed 5 bases, and the junction held 7 bases outside the gene matches.

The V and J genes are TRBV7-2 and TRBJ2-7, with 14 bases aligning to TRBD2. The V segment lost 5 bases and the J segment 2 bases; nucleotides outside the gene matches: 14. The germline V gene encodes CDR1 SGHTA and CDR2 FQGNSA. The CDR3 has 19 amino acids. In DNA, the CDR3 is TGTGCCAGCAGCCGTCCTTCCGGACTAGCGGGGGGCCCCACCTACGAGCAGTACTTC. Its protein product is CASSRPSGLAGGPTYEQYF.

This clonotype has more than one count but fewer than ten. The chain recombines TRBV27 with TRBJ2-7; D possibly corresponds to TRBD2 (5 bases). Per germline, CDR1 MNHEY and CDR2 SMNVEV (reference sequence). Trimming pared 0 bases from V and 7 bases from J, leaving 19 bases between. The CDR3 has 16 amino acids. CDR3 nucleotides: TGTGCCAGCAGTTTATCGGAGGATACCCCATCTAGGGAGCAGTACTTC. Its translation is CASSLSEDTPSREQYF.